This T cell receptor (beta chain) was sequenced for a study of graft-versus-host responses after intestinal transplantation. Overall study context: The transplants performed in recipients were multivisceral, liver-intestinal, or isolated intestinal.

The CDR3 has 13 residues. V was shortened by 9 bases and J by 0 bases, with 11 bases between the two germline ends. In germline, CDR1 is LNHNV, CDR2 YYDKDF (reference sequence). Clones were sequenced by immunoSEQ multiplex PCR, and TCRdb holds only the in-frame ones, with some missing. The sample yields tens of thousands of clones, 90% to 95% seen once. With regard to this clone: The antigen is undetermined.

The sequencing here drew on unstimulated CD8+ T cells sorted from spleen or lymph node cells, taken before intestinal transplant. This chain links TRBV15 with TRBJ1-1; D is perhaps TRBD1 (6 bases). This receptor was identified in a human donor who received an intestinal transplant. The CDR3 loop reads CATNTGMNTEAFF. DNA of the CDR3: TGTGCCACAAACACAGGGATGAACACTGAAGCTTTCTTT.